This entry is about one T cell receptor beta chain. The data are from a study of blood T cell repertoires in COVID-19. In the original processing: Reference gene primer amplification gave nucleated cell count estimates. Produced via immunoSEQ multiplex PCR; TCRdb's table is partial and in-frame only. V, J and clone size reflect that table, while D and trimming were determined from the DNA. There are approximately 490,000 clones in the sample; approximately 90% occur only once, and 8% to 9.5% lies in the top ten. CDR1 and CDR2 from the germline V gene are SGHTA and FQGNSA. The CDR3 is 14 amino acids. The germline V and J ends were trimmed by 3 bases and 4 bases, with 12 bases remaining between them.

This receptor was obtained from a woman in her sixties who had recovered from COVID-19. The chain employs TRBV7-2 and TRBJ1-2; weak D call: TRBD1 (5 bases). The sequencing sample was made of PBMCs or T cells enriched from blood (not recorded which). Written as DNA, the CDR3 is TGTGCCAGCAGCTTTGGGTGGGGCAGCTATGGCTACACCTTC. This encodes CASSFGWGSYGYTF.